This T cell receptor (beta chain) was sequenced for a study of blood T cell repertoires in COVID-19. The data were produced by immunoSEQ multiplex PCR, yet TCRdb's version contains in-frame clones alone and is incomplete. Altogether roughly 260,000 clones are present, approximately 89% being singletons, with the ten largest covering about 9.2%. Germline CDR1 reads SGHNT; CDR2 reads YYREEE (reference sequence). V shed 6 bases and J shed 2 bases, with 17 bases lying between them. This CDR3 contains 15 residues. This chain connects TRBV5-4 to TRBJ1-2; D might be TRBD1 (5 bases). Sequencing used peripheral blood. The clonotype originates from a man aged 35-49 years who had recovered from COVID-19. The CDR3 region is CASTGGGLINYGYTF. CDR3 coding DNA: TGTGCCAGCACCGGGGGGGGACTAATCAACTATGGCTACACCTTC.